This T cell receptor beta chain was sequenced during a study of molecular identifiers for immune sequencing clone quantification. Points from the study as a whole: With a barcode shared among identical TCR molecules, highly expanded clone sizes could be underestimated.

The V segment lost 4 bases and the J segment 8 bases; nucleotides outside the gene matches: 9. Germline CDR1 reads MNHEY; CDR2 reads SVGEGT. The CDR3 totals 16 residues. Concerning this clonotype itself: Its target is unknown.

A single record per CDR3 protein comes from TCRdb applying MiXCR to the PCR reads. The sample yields about 35,000 distinct CDR3 sequences, under 20% seen once. Source material: naive CD8+ T cells from blood, with Jurkat cell RNA spiked in. Subset in this sample: FACS-sorted CD8+CD4-CCR7+CD45RA+ naive T cells. The chain links TRBV6-2 or TRBV6-3 to TRBJ2-1; 12 bases fit TRBD2. The TCR originated in a human donor in good health. Some libraries in this study had Jurkat cell RNA spiked in. CDR3 in DNA: TGTGCCAGCAGTTTCCCCAGACTAGCGGGAGCCGATGAGCAGTTCTTC. Amino acids: CASSFPRLAGADEQFF.